The text below deals with one T cell receptor beta chain. Other DNA sequences in the sample encode the same CDR3. Trimming removed 1 base at V and 5 bases at J, with 6 bases between. The germline CDR1 and CDR2 sequences are SGHRS and YFSETQ. There are 12 residues in the CDR3. This specimen comes from a study of blood T cell repertoires in COVID-19. Only in-frame clones appear in the TCRdb table, and some are missing; sequencing was by immunoSEQ multiplex PCR. The sample has about 250,000 clones, roughly 88% seen once. The sample consisted of peripheral blood. This clonotype was sampled from a woman at least 80 years old with COVID-19, enrolled during active disease. The chain couples TRBV5-1 to TRBJ1-2; D remains unclear. CDR3 amino acids: CASSLSNYGYTF. The CDR3 DNA sequence: TGCGCCAGCAGCTTGTCAAATTATGGCTACACCTTC.